Below are 27 T cell receptor beta chains sequenced from a single sample in a study of T cell changes during pregnancy in multiple sclerosis (dated by TCRdb to between 2018 and 2021). Library generation was performed with the immunoSEQ multiplex PCR assay. TCRdb stores this immuneACCESS table with in-frame sequences only. Part of the clones is absent; in the studies checked, under half of the shortfall reflects unresolved V genes, and no reason is known for the rest. The sample includes about 57,000 clones, with 85% to 95% observed a single time. In total, the top ten clones hold 0.74% of the sample. Sequenced here: CD4+ T cells from peripheral blood mononuclear cells, sampled in the third trimester of pregnancy. These receptors all stem from a female donor with multiple sclerosis, enrolled in a pregnancy study.

This chain joins TRBV7-9 and TRBJ2-7; 9 nucleotides agree with TRBD1. Losses at the gene ends were 6 bases for V and 1 base for J; bases not matched to a gene: 7. Germline V gene sequence: CDR1 SEHNR, CDR2 FQNEAQ (reference sequence). The CDR3 extends over 15 amino acids. The chain's CDR3 is CASRLTGQGSYEQYF. Written as DNA, the CDR3 is TGTGCCAGCAGGTTAACGGGACAGGGTTCCTACGAGCAGTACTTC.

The chain carries TRBV6-1 and TRBJ2-5; possible D gene TRBD2, 7 bases. The CDR3 has 14 amino acids. The germline V gene has CDR1 MNHNS and CDR2 SASEGT. V lost 2 bases and J 4 bases, leaving 11 bases between the germline ends. The CDR3 coding sequence is TGTGCCAGCAGTGAAAACGGGGGGCGAGAGACCCAGTACTTC. This translates into CASSENGGRETQYF.

The chain combines TRBV27 with TRBJ2-7; perhaps TRBD1 as D (6 bases). Looked up from germline, CDR1 is MNHEY and CDR2 is SMNVEV (reference sequence). The CDR3 has 15 residues. The V and J ends lost 2 bases and 4 bases respectively, with 15 bases between them. As DNA, the CDR3 is TGTGCCAGCAGTTTAAGGCGGGCAGGGGCGTACGAGCAGTACTTC. Protein sequence: CASSLRRAGAYEQYF.

This clone showed up just a few times. This chain joins TRBV30 and TRBJ2-3, with TRBD2 matching over 8 bases. With V trimmed by 2 bases and J by 4 bases, 2 bases remained unmatched. This CDR3 contains 13 residues. The germline V gene has CDR1 GTSNPN and CDR2 SVGIG (reference sequence). The CDR3 DNA reads TGTGCCTGGAGTAGCGGGGGAGCAGATACGCAGTATTTT. This sequence encodes CAWSSGGADTQYF.

The chain couples TRBV6-6 to TRBJ2-4, with TRBD1 matching 8 bases. In germline, CDR1 is MNHNY, CDR2 SVGAGI (reference sequence). The CDR3 covers 14 residues. The junction had 7 bases not matched to a gene; V was cut back by 6 bases and J by 6 bases. CDR3 in DNA: TGTGCCAGCAGCTCCGGGACAGGAAGAAACATTCAGTACTTC. It is translated as CASSSGTGRNIQYF.

V is TRBV18 and J is TRBJ1-6, with 9 bases identical to TRBD1. V lost 3 bases and J lost 6; bases outside the gene matches: 0. The CDR3 runs 14 residues. Germline assignment: CDR1 KGHSH and CDR2 LQKENI. The CDR3 DNA sequence: TGTGCCAGCTCACCGGGACAGGGTAATTCACCCCTCCACTTT. Its protein product is CASSPGQGNSPLHF.

This chain joins TRBV9 and TRBJ2-1, with 12 positions matching TRBD2. With V trimmed by 4 bases and J by 3 bases, 5 bases remained unmatched. CDR1 is SGDLS and CDR2 is YYNGEE in the germline V gene. The CDR3 has 16 residues. The CDR3 loop is CASSITSGGIYNEQFF. CDR3 bases: TGTGCCAGCAGCATAACTAGCGGGGGGATCTACAATGAGCAGTTCTTC.

The gene calls are TRBV1 and TRBJ2-3; the table's TRBD2 call for D was not verified on the DNA. TRBV1 is a pseudogene segment. The CDR3 has 19 residues. The CDR3 here is CTSSQESPTSGRSTDTQYF. The CDR3 DNA reads TGCACCAGCAGCCAAGAAAGCCCTACCAGCGGGAGGTCCACAGATACGCAGTATTTT.

The chain carries TRBV11-2 and TRBJ1-2; the D is unclear. Trimming stripped 0 bases from V and 9 bases from J, with 14 bases between. This CDR3 has 14 amino acids. Germline V gives CDR1 SGHAT, CDR2 FQNNGV. The chain's CDR3 is CASSLDHGGESYTF. CDR3 bases: TGTGCCAGCAGCTTAGATCATGGTGGGGAGAGCTACACCTTC.

The chain joins TRBV18 to TRBJ1-5, with D tentatively TRBD1 (6 bases). The germline V gene has CDR1 KGHSH and CDR2 LQKENI. V shed 5 bases and J shed 5 bases, with 19 bases lying between them. CDR3 length: 16 residues. CDR3 bases: TGTGCCAGCTCATCGACAGGCTTGACCCGTTATCAGCCCCAGCATTTT. This gives the protein CASSSTGLTRYQPQHF.

The rearrangement links TRBV5-1 to TRBJ1-5; 8 bases agree with TRBD1. The CDR3 consists of 14 residues. J gave up 5 bases and V 4 bases, and 5 bases lay outside the gene matches. The V gene's germline CDR1 is SGHRS and CDR2 YFSETQ. Written as DNA, the CDR3 is TGCGCCAGCAGCCAGGGGGCGGAACATCAGCCCCAGCATTTT. Translation gives CASSQGAEHQPQHF.

This chain uses TRBV6-1 with TRBJ1-2, with D maybe TRBD1 (6 bases). Trimming stripped 8 bases from V and 4 bases from J, with 20 bases between. The CDR3 sequence is 15 residues long. The germline V gene encodes CDR1 MNHNS and CDR2 SASEGT. The CDR3 DNA follows: TGTGCCAGCGCCCAACAGGGCTTAATGGGCTATGGCTACACCTTC. Its protein product is CASAQQGLMGYGYTF.

The gene calls are TRBV27 and TRBJ1-1; D perhaps matches TRBD1 (5 bases). Germline V CDR1 and CDR2: MNHEY, SMNVEV (reference sequence). The V gene lost 5 bases and the J gene lost 11 bases, with 27 bases spanning the gap. The CDR3 totals 16 residues. The CDR3 sequence is CASSVLVLDNIHGAFF. CDR3 in DNA: TGTGCCAGCAGTGTCTTGGTTTTGGACAACATACATGGGGCTTTCTTT.

This clone was recorded once. The J gene is TRBJ2-7, the V gene TRBV6-1, with D maybe TRBD2 (7 bases). The CDR3 has 14 amino acids. Trimming cost V 4 bases and J 3 bases, with 13 bases left between them. Germline-derived CDR1 and CDR2 are MNHNS and SASEGT. CDR3: CASSVGGAGYEQYF. The CDR3 DNA reads as TGTGCCAGCAGTGTAGGGGGGGCCGGCTACGAGCAGTACTTC.

The V and J genes are TRBV5-6 and TRBJ1-1; D is perhaps TRBD1 (5 bases). V dropped 2 bases and J dropped 8 bases, with 19 bases sitting between them. This CDR3 is 15 amino acids long. The germline gives CDR1 SGHDT, CDR2 YYEEEE. The CDR3: CASSLITGPGLEAFF. The CDR3 nucleotides are TGTGCCAGCAGCTTAATTACAGGCCCGGGCCTGGAAGCTTTCTTT.

The CDR3 region has the DNA TGTGCCAGCAGCTTGAGGGGGGGAAAAAACATTCAGTACTTC. Protein sequence: CASSLRGGKNIQYF. The gene calls are TRBV5-8 and TRBJ2-4, with D tentatively TRBD2 (7 bases). Between the trimmed V and J ends, which lost 1 base and 4 bases, there was a span of 9 bases. This CDR3 region has 14 residues. Germline V gene data show CDR1 as SGHTS and CDR2 as YDEGEE.

This clone was observed once. This chain links TRBV10-3 with TRBJ2-5; TRBD1 might be the D (5 bases). The CDR3 spans 12 residues. Deletions cut 8 bases from V and 5 bases from J, with 12 bases between. Germline CDR1 ENHRY, CDR2 SYGVKD. CDR3: CAIGKGVETQYF. CDR3 DNA: TGTGCCATCGGTAAAGGGGTGGAGACCCAGTACTTC.

The chain joins TRBV25-1 to TRBJ1-3, with D hard to call. The CDR3 loop spans 15 amino acids. Germline CDR1 and CDR2: MGHDK and SYGVNS. V was shortened by 3 bases and J by 4 bases, with 13 bases between the two germline ends. CDR3 bases: TGTGCCAGCAGTGAGTTAGGAGGGTCGGGAAACACCATATATTTT. It yields the protein CASSELGGSGNTIYF.

This clone was found once. V and J are TRBV10-3 and TRBJ2-2; tentatively, D is TRBD2 (5 bases). The length of the CDR3 is 15 residues. CDR1 and CDR2 from the germline V gene are ENHRY and SYGVKD. V shed 7 bases and J shed 4 bases, with 16 bases lying between them. This chain's CDR3 is CAITPGGKGTGELFF. CDR3 coding DNA: TGTGCCATCACCCCTGGAGGAAAAGGCACCGGGGAGCTGTTTTTT.

This chain joins TRBV25-1 and TRBJ1-1; 7 bases align to TRBD1. Trimming at V came to 1 base and at J to 8 bases, leaving 1 base not matched to a gene. The CDR3 sequence is 12 residues long. Germline CDR1 is MGHDK and CDR2 is SYGVNS. CDR3 sequence reads: CASSEWGQEAFF. CDR3 bases: TGTGCCAGCAGTGAATGGGGACAGGAAGCTTTCTTT.

The gene calls are TRBV5-1 and TRBJ2-7, with a tentative D call TRBD1 (6 bases). Germline V gene data show CDR1 as SGHRS and CDR2 as YFSETQ. V shed 2 bases and J shed 3 bases, with 6 bases lying between them. This CDR3 is 12 amino acids long. The CDR3 DNA reads TGCGCCAGCAGCTTACAGGGCTACGAGCAGTACTTC. This sequence encodes CASSLQGYEQYF. The full variable domain, its missing parts supplied by reference TRBV5-1 and TRBJ2-7, is KAGVTQTPRYLIKTRGQQVTLSCSPISGHRSVSWYQQTPGQGLQFLFEYFSETQRNKGNFPGRFSGRQFSNSRSEMNVSTLELGDSALYLCASSLQGYEQYFGPGTRLTVT.

The chain has TRBV11-2 and TRBJ1-5; D gene uncertain. The germline CDR1 and CDR2 sequences are SGHAT and FQNNGV. The CDR3 runs to 15 residues. V was pared by 5 bases and J by 0 bases, with 11 bases between. The DNA of the CDR3 is TGTGCCAGCAGCCCGGGGAGCCATAGCAATCAGCCCCAGCATTTT. Translating gives CASSPGSHSNQPQHF. Drawing the rest from reference TRBV11-2 and TRBJ1-5, the complete variable domain is EAGVAQSPRYKIIEKRQSVAFWCNPISGHATLYWYQQILGQGPKLLIQFQNNGVVDDSQLPKDRFSAERLKGVDSTLKIQPAKLEDSAVYLCASSPGSHSNQPQHFGDGTRLSIL.

This clone came up a few times. This sequence joins TRBV25-1 and TRBJ1-1; the D is unclear. This CDR3 comprises 14 residues. Trimming pared 10 bases from V and 0 bases from J, leaving 15 bases between. The germline gives CDR1 MGHDK, CDR2 SYGVNS. The CDR3 bases are TGTGCCACCGGATATGGGCAGGTGAACACTGAAGCTTTCTTT. It yields the protein CATGYGQVNTEAFF. Full variable domain (remainder filled in from reference TRBV25-1 and TRBJ1-1): EADIYQTPRYLVIGTGKKITLECSQTMGHDKMYWYQQDPGMELHLIHYSYGVNSTEKGDLSSESTVSRIRTEHFPLTLESARPSHTSQYLCATGYGQVNTEAFFGQGTRLTVV.

This clone was observed a single time. This specimen includes other DNA sequences encoding the same CDR3. The rearrangement uses TRBV9 and TRBJ1-2; D might be TRBD1 (5 bases). The CDR3 contains 14 residues. Germline V gene data show CDR1 as SGDLS and CDR2 as YYNGEE. V was clipped by 0 bases and J by 2 bases, with 8 bases between them. This CDR3 reads CASSVGQGNYGYTF. CDR3 DNA sequence: TGTGCCAGCAGCGTAGGGCAGGGAAACTATGGCTACACCTTC.

This sequence joins TRBV4-3 and TRBJ2-2, with 8 positions matching TRBD1. From germline, CDR1 is LGHNA and CDR2 YSLEER. This CDR3 has 16 amino acids. V dropped 2 bases and J dropped 5; count of bases not matched to a gene: 7. In nucleotides, the CDR3 is TGCGCCAGCAGCCAACTGACAGGGGTTGGGACCGGGGAGCTGTTTTTT. Translation: CASSQLTGVGTGELFF.

The chain joins TRBV19 to TRBJ1-5; TRBD1 matches at 7 bases. The junction had 8 bases not matched to a gene; V was cut back by 4 bases and J by 8 bases. CDR1 is LNHDA, CDR2 SQIVND, per germline (reference sequence). The CDR3 totals 14 residues. The CDR3 nucleotides are TGTGCCAGTAGTACGACAGGGTCTAGGGAGCCCCAGCATTTT. It encodes CASSTTGSREPQHF.

V gene TRBV14 combines with J gene TRBJ2-1, with a weak D call TRBD2 (5 bases). From germline, CDR1 is SGHDN and CDR2 FVKESK. Trimming left V 0 bases short and J 1 base short, with 13 bases between. The CDR3 has 17 amino acids. The DNA for the CDR3 is TGTGCCAGCAGCCAAGATCGGCGCAGCGGTTCCTACAATGAGCAGTTCTTC. Its protein is CASSQDRRSGSYNEQFF.